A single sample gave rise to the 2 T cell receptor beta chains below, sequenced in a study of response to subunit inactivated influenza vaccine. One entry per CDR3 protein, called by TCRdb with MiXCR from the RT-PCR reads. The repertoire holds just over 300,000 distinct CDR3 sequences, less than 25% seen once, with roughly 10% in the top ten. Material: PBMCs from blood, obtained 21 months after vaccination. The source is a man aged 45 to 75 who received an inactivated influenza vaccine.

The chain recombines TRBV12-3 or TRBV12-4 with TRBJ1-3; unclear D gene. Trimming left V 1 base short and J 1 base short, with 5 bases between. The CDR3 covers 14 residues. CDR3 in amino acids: CASSLVVSGNTIYF. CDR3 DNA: TGTGCCAGCAGTTTAGTAGTATCTGGAAACACCATATATTTT.

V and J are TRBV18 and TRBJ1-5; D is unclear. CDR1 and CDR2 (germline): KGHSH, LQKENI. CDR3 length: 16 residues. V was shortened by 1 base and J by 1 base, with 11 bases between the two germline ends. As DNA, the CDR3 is TGTGCCAGCTCACCACGCCAGGAAATAAGCAATCAGCCCCAGCATTTT. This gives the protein CASSPRQEISNQPQHF.